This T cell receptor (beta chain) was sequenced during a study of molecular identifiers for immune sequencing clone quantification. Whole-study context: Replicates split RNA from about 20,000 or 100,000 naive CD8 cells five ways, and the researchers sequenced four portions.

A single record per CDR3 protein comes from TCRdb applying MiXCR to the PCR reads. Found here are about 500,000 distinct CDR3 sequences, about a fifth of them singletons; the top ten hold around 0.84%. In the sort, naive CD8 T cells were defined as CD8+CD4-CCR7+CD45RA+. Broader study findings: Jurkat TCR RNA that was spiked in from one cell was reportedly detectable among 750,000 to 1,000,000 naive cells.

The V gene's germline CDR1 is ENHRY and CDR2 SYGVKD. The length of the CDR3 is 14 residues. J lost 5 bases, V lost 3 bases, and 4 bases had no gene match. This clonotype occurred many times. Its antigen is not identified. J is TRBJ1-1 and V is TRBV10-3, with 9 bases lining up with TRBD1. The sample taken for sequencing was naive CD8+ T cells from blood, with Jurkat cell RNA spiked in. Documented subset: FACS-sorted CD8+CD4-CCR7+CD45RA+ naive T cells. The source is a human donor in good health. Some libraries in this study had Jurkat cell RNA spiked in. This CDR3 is CAISEGQGLTEAFF. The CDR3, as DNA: TGTGCCATCAGTGAAGGACAGGGGCTGACTGAAGCTTTCTTT.